Below are 7 T cell receptor beta chains sequenced from a single sample in a study of T cell changes during pregnancy in multiple sclerosis. Some clones are missing from TCRdb's copy, which holds only in-frame ones; the method was immunoSEQ multiplex PCR. The table includes approximately 120,000 clones, about 96% detected once. The sequencing here drew on peripheral blood, taken after pregnancy. Receptor source: a female donor with multiple sclerosis, enrolled in a pregnancy study.

The chain couples TRBV10-2 to TRBJ2-1, with a tentative D call TRBD1 (5 bases). With 8 bases removed from V and 4 bases from J, the gap between germline ends came to 9 bases. Germline CDR1 reads WSHSY; CDR2 reads SAAADI. The CDR3 sequence is 12 residues long. The CDR3, as DNA: TGCGCCAGCTTCAGACAGTACAATGAGCAGTTCTTC. This encodes CASFRQYNEQFF.

The V and J genes are TRBV27 and TRBJ2-1, with TRBD2 matching 11 bases. CDR1 and CDR2 (germline): MNHEY, SMNVEV (reference sequence). Losses at the gene ends were 0 bases for V and 0 bases for J; bases not matched to a gene: 13. The CDR3 runs to 21 residues. This CDR3 is CASSLSASSGRILSSYNEQFF. CDR3 nucleotide sequence: TGTGCCAGCAGTTTATCTGCCTCTAGCGGGAGGATCCTGAGCTCCTACAATGAGCAGTTCTTC.

The chain has TRBV29-1 and TRBJ2-7, with 11 nucleotides matching TRBD1. Germline CDR1 reads SQVTM; CDR2 reads ANQGSEA. V lost 5 bases to trimming and J lost 4 bases; unmatched junction nucleotides: 4. CDR3 length: 13 amino acids. The DNA for the CDR3 is TGCAGCGTTCGGGGACAGGGGGGGTACGAGCAGTACTTC. Translated, it gives CSVRGQGGYEQYF.

The chain combines TRBV7-9 with TRBJ2-5; 8 bases are shared with TRBD1. V trimming: 3 bases; J trimming: 2 bases; junction bases outside the gene matches: 5. Germline V CDR1 and CDR2: SEHNR, FQNEAQ (reference sequence). The length of the CDR3 is 15 residues. The CDR3 DNA reads TGTGCCAGCAGCTTTCAGGGGGCCCTACAAGAGACCCAGTACTTC. Its translation: CASSFQGALQETQYF. Filled out from reference TRBV7-9 and TRBJ2-5, the complete variable domain reads DTGVSQNPRHKITKRGQNVTFRCDPISEHNRLYWYRQTLGQGPEFLTYFQNEAQLEKSRLLSDRFSAERPKGSFSTLEIQRTEQGDSAMYLCASSFQGALQETQYFGPGTRLLVL.

The rearrangement uses TRBV5-1 and TRBJ1-2; TRBD1 is a possible D gene (5 bases). The CDR3 extends over 13 amino acids. V was cut by 5 bases and J by 4 bases, with 12 bases left in between. Germline V gene data show CDR1 as SGHRS and CDR2 as YFSETQ. CDR3 loop: CASRTTDGYGYTF. CDR3 nucleotide sequence: TGCGCCAGCAGAACGACAGATGGCTATGGCTACACCTTC.

The chain joins TRBV7-9 to TRBJ2-1, with D possibly TRBD2 on 6 matching bases. The CDR3 covers 13 residues. The V end lost 4 bases, the J end lost 16 bases, and 20 bases lay between the germline ends. Germline V gene sequence: CDR1 SEHNR, CDR2 FQNEAQ (reference sequence). The CDR3 DNA reads as TGTGCCAGCAGCTCCGGGGACTTTCTAAAAGGTTTCTTC. Protein sequence: CASSSGDFLKGFF.

This chain joins TRBV29-1 and TRBJ1-1, with 8 bases that match TRBD1. V lost 7 bases, J lost 8 bases, and 6 bases stayed unmatched. Germline CDR1 is SQVTM and CDR2 is ANQGSEA. CDR3 length: 11 residues. CDR3 loop: CSATGQGEAFF. The CDR3 coding sequence is TGCAGCGCCACCGGACAGGGAGAAGCTTTCTTT.